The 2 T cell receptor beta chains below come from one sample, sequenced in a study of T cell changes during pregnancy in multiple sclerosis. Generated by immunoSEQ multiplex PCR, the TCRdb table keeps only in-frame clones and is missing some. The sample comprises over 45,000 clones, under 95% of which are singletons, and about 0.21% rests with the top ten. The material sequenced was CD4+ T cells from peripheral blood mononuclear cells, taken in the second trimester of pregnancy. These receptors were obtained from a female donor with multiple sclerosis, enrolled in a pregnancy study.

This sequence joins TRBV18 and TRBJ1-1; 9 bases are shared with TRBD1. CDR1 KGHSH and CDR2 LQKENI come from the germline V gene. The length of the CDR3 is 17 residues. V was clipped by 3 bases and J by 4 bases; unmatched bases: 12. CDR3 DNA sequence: TGTGCCAGCTCACCGAGGTTTTCGGGGACAGGGAGCACTGAAGCTTTCTTT. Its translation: CASSPRFSGTGSTEAFF.

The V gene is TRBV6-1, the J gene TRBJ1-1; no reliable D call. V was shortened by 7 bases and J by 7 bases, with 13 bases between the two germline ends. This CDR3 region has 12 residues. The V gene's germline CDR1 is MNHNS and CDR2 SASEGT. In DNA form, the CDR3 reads TGTGCCAGCAAAGGACCGGCGGGTGAAGCTTTCTTT. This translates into CASKGPAGEAFF.